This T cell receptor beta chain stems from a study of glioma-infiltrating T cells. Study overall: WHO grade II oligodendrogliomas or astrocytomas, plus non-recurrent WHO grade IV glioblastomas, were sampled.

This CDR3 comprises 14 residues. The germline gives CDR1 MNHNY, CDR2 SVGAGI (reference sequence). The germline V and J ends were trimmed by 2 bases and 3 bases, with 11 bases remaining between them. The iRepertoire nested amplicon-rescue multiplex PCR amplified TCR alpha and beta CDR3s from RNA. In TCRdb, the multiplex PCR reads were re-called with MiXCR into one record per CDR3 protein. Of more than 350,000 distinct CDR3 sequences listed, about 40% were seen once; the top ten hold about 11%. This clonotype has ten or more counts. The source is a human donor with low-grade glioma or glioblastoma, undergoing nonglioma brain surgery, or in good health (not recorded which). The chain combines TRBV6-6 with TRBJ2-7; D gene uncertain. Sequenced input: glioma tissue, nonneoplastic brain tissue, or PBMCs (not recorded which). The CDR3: CASSYASTIYEQYF. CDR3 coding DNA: TGTGCCAGCAGTTACGCGTCCACGATCTACGAGCAGTACTTC.